This T cell receptor beta chain appears in the sequencing data of a study of glioma-infiltrating T cells after dendritic cell vaccination. On the study more broadly: Treatment, given 2003 to 2012, was autologous tumor lysate-pulsed dendritic cell vaccination. Autologous tumor lysate was loaded overnight onto monocyte-derived dendritic cells grown about seven days with IL-4 and GM-CSF. The study's findings and limits: TCR clonality showed no direct relationship with survival.

With regard to this clone: Its target is unknown.

Germline values: CDR1 MNHEY, CDR2 SMNVEV (reference sequence). This CDR3 is 14 amino acids long. The ends lost 7 bases at V and 7 bases at J; junction bases unmatched: 8. Input was around 1.9 ug genomic DNA, or all available if less. Repertoires were generated with immunoSEQ multiplex PCR, while TCRdb's copy carries only in-frame clones and drops some. The table has 45,000 to 50,000 clones, roughly 85% seen once. The sample in question was blood, obtained before dendritic cell vaccination. This TCR was sampled from a human donor with glioblastoma. The chain is built from TRBV27 and TRBJ2-1, with 9 bases lining up with TRBD1. CDR3 amino acids: CASTPVQGANEQFF. Written as DNA, the CDR3 is TGTGCCAGCACCCCTGTACAGGGGGCAAATGAGCAGTTCTTC.